This T cell receptor beta chain was sequenced during a study of cytomegalovirus exposure and HLA in healthy donors. Separate from the approximately 670-subject first cohort, the 120-subject validation cohort was the one that the donors belonged to. This CDR3 has 17 amino acids. Trimming at V came to 8 bases and at J to 0 bases, leaving 13 bases not matched to a gene. Germline V gives CDR1 SQVTM, CDR2 ANQGSEA. With regard to this clone: Its antigen is unknown.

TCRdb keeps only in-frame clones here, not all; method: immunoSEQ multiplex PCR. The sample yields about 120,000 clones, about nine tenths seen once. Study-wide findings and caveats: Most observed TCR sequences were rare, whereas some public TCRs were detected in many donors. In vitro data verified a few CMV-associated chains as specific for CMV antigens. There were approximately 150 TCR beta chains listed as cytomegalovirus-associated.

The J gene is TRBJ2-1, the V gene TRBV29-1; TRBD1 matches at 10 bases. Sequenced input: PBMCs. The origin of this receptor is a man younger than 35 in good health and CMV-seronegative. This chain's CDR3 is CSIAGTGDESSYNEQFF. The CDR3 region has the DNA TGCAGCATTGCCGGGACAGGGGACGAAAGCTCCTACAATGAGCAGTTCTTC.